This T cell receptor (beta chain) was profiled in a study of blood T cell repertoires in COVID-19. Study-level information: PBMCs, B-cell-depleted T cells, or T cells were the source of the cDNA or gDNA that made up the material.

Here immunoSEQ multiplex PCR was the method, and the copy in TCRdb shows in-frame clones only, minus some. The sample yields hundreds of thousands of clones, approximately 83% seen once. V shed 4 bases, J shed 5 bases, and the junction held 7 bases outside the gene matches. Germline V lookup: CDR1 SNHLY, CDR2 FYNNEI. The CDR3 is made up of 16 amino acids. Sequenced material: PBMCs or T cells enriched from blood (not recorded which). The J gene is TRBJ1-6, the V gene TRBV2; 8 bases line up with TRBD1. This TCR was sampled from a man younger than 40 who had recovered from COVID-19. The CDR3 DNA sequence: TGTGCCAGCAGTGGCCAAGGACAGGGAAATAATTCACCCCTCCACTTT. This translates into CASSGQGQGNNSPLHF.